The entry below gives a single TCR beta chain sequence along with its context. The data derive from a study of blood T cell repertoires in COVID-19. Across the study: Samples representing acute and convalescent COVID-19 were sourced from the United States, Italy and Spain. Sources were T cells, B-cell-depleted T cells, or PBMCs; the material itself was cDNA or gDNA.

Looked up from germline, CDR1 is SGHDN and CDR2 is FVKESK. V was pared by 5 bases and J by 0 bases, with 13 bases between. This CDR3 spans 15 amino acids. In the study's own analysis: Amplification from reference gene primers served as the basis for estimated nucleated cell counts. The table came from immunoSEQ multiplex PCR; TCRdb's copy has only in-frame clones and leaves some out. The V and J calls and clone size were taken over from that table, and D and trimming were inferred from the DNA. The data show more than 150,000 clones, around 85% seen once. The sequencing sample was made of peripheral blood. The chain employs TRBV14 and TRBJ1-1; possible D gene TRBD1, 5 bases. The TCR was taken from a man in his 70s with active or convalescent COVID-19. DNA for the CDR3: TGTGCCAGCAGCAGGGGCCCTCGGGTGAACACTGAAGCTTTCTTT. It translates to CASSRGPRVNTEAFF.